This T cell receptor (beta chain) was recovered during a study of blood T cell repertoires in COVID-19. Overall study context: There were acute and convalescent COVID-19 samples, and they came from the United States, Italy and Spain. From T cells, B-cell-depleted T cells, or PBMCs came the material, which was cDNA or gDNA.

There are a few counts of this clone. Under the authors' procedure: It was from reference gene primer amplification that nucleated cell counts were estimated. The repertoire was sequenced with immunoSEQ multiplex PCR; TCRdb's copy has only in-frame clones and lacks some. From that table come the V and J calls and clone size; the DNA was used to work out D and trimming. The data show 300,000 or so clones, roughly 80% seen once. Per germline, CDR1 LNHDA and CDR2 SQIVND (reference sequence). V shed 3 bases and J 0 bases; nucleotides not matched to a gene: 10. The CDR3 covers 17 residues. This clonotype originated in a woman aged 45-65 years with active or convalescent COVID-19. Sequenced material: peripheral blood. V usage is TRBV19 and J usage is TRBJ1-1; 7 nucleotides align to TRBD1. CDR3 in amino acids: CASSMRTTGVVNTEAFF. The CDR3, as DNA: TGTGCCAGTAGTATGCGGACCACAGGGGTCGTGAACACTGAAGCTTTCTTT.